What follows are 11 T cell receptor beta chains derived from one specimen sequenced in a study of radiation and T cells in renal cell carcinoma. Sequencing used immunoSEQ multiplex PCR; TCRdb keeps in-frame clones, though not all of them. The sample includes 85,000 to 100,000 clones, less than 90% seen only once; the top ten take 6.5% to 8.5%. As for time point: baseline pretreatment blood. Treatment given: 15 Gy SBRT to primary tumor, nephrectomy 4 weeks later. The sequences come from blood, collected from a patient whose treatment included radiotherapy and nephrectomy. These receptors were collected from a man aged 50 to 59 with renal cell carcinoma.

The chain is built from TRBV11-2 and TRBJ2-3; 8 nucleotides align to TRBD1. This CDR3 is 15 amino acids long. The V gene end was trimmed by 4 bases and the J gene end by 5 bases; junction bases not matched to a gene: 8. Germline CDR1 and CDR2: SGHAT and FQNNGV. In DNA form, the CDR3 reads TGTGCCAGCAGCTCCCGGACAGGGCCCATAGATACGCAGTATTTT. As protein: CASSSRTGPIDTQYF. The full variable domain, its missing parts supplied by reference TRBV11-2 and TRBJ2-3, is EAGVAQSPRYKIIEKRQSVAFWCNPISGHATLYWYQQILGQGPKLLIQFQNNGVVDDSQLPKDRFSAERLKGVDSTLKIQPAKLEDSAVYLCASSSRTGPIDTQYFGPGTRLTVL.

J is TRBJ1-5 and V is TRBV19; 8 bases map to TRBD1. The junction had 7 bases not matched to a gene; V was cut back by 5 bases and J by 7 bases. The CDR3 contains 14 residues. Germline V gene sequence: CDR1 LNHDA, CDR2 SQIVND (reference sequence). CDR3 sequence reads: CASSFQGAGQPQHF. CDR3 nucleotide sequence: TGTGCCAGTAGTTTTCAGGGGGCAGGACAGCCCCAGCATTTT.

The rearrangement links TRBV18 to TRBJ2-3, with D possibly being TRBD2 (5 bases). Trimming stripped 0 bases from V and 6 bases from J, with 13 bases between. This CDR3 comprises 15 residues. Germline V CDR1 and CDR2: KGHSH, LQKENI. The CDR3 loop is CASSPPSGTGDTQYF. The CDR3 coding sequence is TGTGCCAGCTCACCACCCTCGGGTACGGGGGATACGCAGTATTTT.

This chain connects TRBV18 to TRBJ2-5; D is ambiguous. The CDR3 has 13 amino acids. Germline loops: CDR1 KGHSH, CDR2 LQKENI. Trimming removed 4 bases from V and 2 bases from J, with 8 bases in between. The CDR3 nucleotides read TGTGCCAGCTCACTTTATGTACAAGAGACCCAGTACTTC. Its protein product is CASSLYVQETQYF.

The V and J genes are TRBV6-5 and TRBJ2-7, with D possibly matching TRBD2 (5 bases). V lost 0 bases to trimming and J lost 2 bases, with 11 bases between them. Germline V gene lookup returns CDR1 MNHEY and CDR2 SVGAGI. This CDR3 has 15 amino acids. CDR3 amino acids: CASSYSPPGAYEQYF. The CDR3 region has the DNA TGTGCCAGCAGTTACTCCCCTCCCGGGGCCTACGAGCAGTACTTC.

This rearrangement joins TRBV7-9 to TRBJ2-2; possibly TRBD1 for D (7 bases). V lost 4 bases and J lost 7, with 25 bases in between. Germline V CDR1 and CDR2: SEHNR, FQNEAQ (reference sequence). CDR3 length: 18 amino acids. CDR3 amino acids: CASSSTQGGGPPIGELFF. Here the CDR3 DNA reads TGTGCCAGCAGCTCAACCCAGGGGGGAGGTCCCCCGATCGGGGAGCTGTTTTTT.

The J gene is TRBJ1-5, the V gene TRBV9; D unclear. CDR1 is SGDLS, CDR2 YYNGEE, per germline. CDR3 length equals 16 residues. Trimming cost V 4 bases and J 0 bases, with 14 bases left between them. The CDR3: CASSRGEGGSNQPQHF. Here the CDR3 DNA reads TGTGCCAGCAGCCGAGGAGAGGGTGGTAGCAATCAGCCCCAGCATTTT.

This chain uses TRBV6-1 with TRBJ1-6; D remains unclear. Between the trimmed V and J ends, which lost 2 bases and 9 bases, there was a span of 11 bases. The CDR3 contains 14 residues. The germline gives CDR1 MNHNS, CDR2 SASEGT. Here the CDR3 DNA reads TGTGCCAGCAGTGAATTGGCAGGCCGTTCACCCCTCCACTTT. Its translation is CASSELAGRSPLHF.

This chain joins TRBV7-6 and TRBJ1-1; D is unclear. V dropped 5 bases and J dropped 1 base, with 14 bases sitting between them. Per germline, CDR1 SGHVS and CDR2 FNYEAQ. This CDR3 region has 15 residues. CDR3 in amino acids: CASSLNREGNTEAFF. Written as DNA, the CDR3 is TGTGCCAGCAGCCTCAACAGAGAGGGGAACACTGAAGCTTTCTTT. The whole variable domain, filled in from reference TRBV7-6 and TRBJ1-1, reads GAGVSQSPRYKVTKRGQDVALRCDPISGHVSLYWYRQALGQGPEFLTYFNYEAQQDKSGLPNDRFSAERPEGSISTLTIQRTEQRDSAMYRCASSLNREGNTEAFFGQGTRLTVV.

V gene TRBV18 combines with J gene TRBJ1-2; D is ambiguous. CDR1 is KGHSH and CDR2 is LQKENI in the germline V gene. CDR3 length equals 15 residues. V was pared by 3 bases and J by 3 bases, with 14 bases between. The CDR3 sequence is CASSPSGAEDYGYTF. CDR3 in DNA: TGTGCCAGCTCACCGTCGGGCGCGGAGGACTATGGCTACACCTTC.

The J gene is TRBJ1-5, the V gene TRBV10-1, with a possible D match to TRBD1 (5 bases). The CDR3 consists of 13 residues. CDR1 is WNHNN and CDR2 is SYGVQD in the germline V gene (reference sequence). Trimming removed 5 bases at V and 5 bases at J, with 10 bases between. The CDR3 region is CASSSQGDQPQHF. The CDR3 DNA is TGCGCCAGCAGTTCCCAGGGTGATCAGCCCCAGCATTTT.